This T cell receptor (beta chain) was sequenced in a study of T-cell reconstitution after alpha-beta-depleted transplantation in children. Unique molecular identifiers were used in preparing the TCRbeta library. TCRdb processed the PCR reads anew with MiXCR; each CDR3 protein has one entry. Of about 24,000 distinct CDR3 sequences listed, roughly a tenth are singletons. This clonotype was seen ten or more times. Deletions cut 5 bases from V and 3 bases from J, with 13 bases between. The CDR3 loop spans 14 amino acids. The chain recombines TRBV12-3 or TRBV12-4 with TRBJ1-2, with D possibly matching TRBD1 (5 bases). Specimen: PBMCs from the stem cell graft donor, collected from the stem cell graft. The sequence was obtained from a human donor who donated a stem cell graft to a child with chronic granulomatous disease. The DNA of the CDR3 is TGTGCCAGCAGTCTCCGACAGTTTCACTATGGCTACACCTTC. Amino acids: CASSLRQFHYGYTF.